The sequence of this T cell receptor (beta chain) was determined in a study of OX40 agonist ivuxolimab in advanced cancers. For the study at large: The patients received ivuxolimab by intravenous route every 2 weeks at 0.01 to 10 mg/kg.

Notes on the study in general: The CD4+ and CD8+ T cells in the blood had expanded clonally by week 6 at 0.1 to 3.0 mg/kg. The 0.1-3.0 mg/kg partial responders had among the lowest clonal expansion.

About this clone: Its target is not known.

V was clipped by 0 bases and J by 4 bases, with 10 bases between them. Per germline, CDR1 SGHTA and CDR2 FQGNSA. The CDR3 is 14 amino acids. Sequencing used immunoSEQ multiplex PCR; TCRdb keeps in-frame clones, though not all of them. The top ten hold roughly 20% of the sample, which has 77,000 or so clones, approximately 95% seen once. It was autoimmune disease history or systemic immunosuppression that excluded patients. The rearrangement joins TRBV7-2 to TRBJ2-7, with D perhaps matching TRBD2 (6 bases). The specimen was CD4+ or CD8+ T cells sorted from blood, collected in a trial of the OX40 agonist ivuxolimab. The receptor comes from an adult with an advanced solid tumor such as melanoma, head and neck, liver or kidney cancer. CDR3 sequence (DNA): TGTGCCAGCAGCTTAGCAATCGGGACTTACGAGCAGTACTTC. As protein: CASSLAIGTYEQYF.